The 10 T cell receptor beta chains below come from one sample, sequenced in a study of graft-versus-host responses after intestinal transplantation. The repertoire was sequenced with immunoSEQ multiplex PCR; TCRdb's copy has only in-frame clones and lacks some. The sample lists 35,000 to 45,000 clones; 90% to 95% were seen once. For these TCRs, the target antigens are not known. The sequencing here drew on unstimulated CD8+ T cells sorted from spleen or lymph node cells, taken before transplant. The receptors originated from a human donor who was the organ donor for an intestinal transplant.

The chain is built from TRBV9 and TRBJ2-3, with 7 nucleotides matching TRBD1. The CDR3 runs to 17 residues. Germline V gives CDR1 SGDLS, CDR2 YYNGEE. With 4 bases clipped from V and 2 bases from J, the junction kept 13 bases outside the gene matches. In DNA form, the CDR3 reads TGTGCCAGCAGCCCGACGACAAGGGGGCTACCCACAGATACGCAGTATTTT. Translation gives CASSPTTRGLPTDTQYF.

This rearrangement joins TRBV6-6 to TRBJ1-2, with a possible D match to TRBD1 (6 bases). This CDR3 comprises 16 residues. V was cut by 5 bases and J by 0 bases, with 16 bases left in between. CDR1 is MNHNY and CDR2 is SVGAGI in the germline V gene (reference sequence). CDR3 sequence reads: CASSSTSGEANYGYTF. The CDR3 region has the DNA TGTGCCAGCAGTAGCACGTCAGGGGAAGCTAACTATGGCTACACCTTC.

The gene calls are TRBV7-2 and TRBJ2-2; D gene ambiguous. CDR1 and CDR2 from the germline V gene are SGHTA and FQGNSA. The CDR3 extends over 13 amino acids. V was cut by 4 bases and J by 3 bases, with 6 bases left in between. CDR3 bases: TGTGCCAGCAGCTCCATATACACCGGGGAGCTGTTTTTT. This codes for CASSSIYTGELFF.

The J gene is TRBJ2-5, the V gene TRBV27; D unclear. Between the trimmed V and J ends, which lost 2 bases and 6 bases, there was a span of 10 bases. Germline V gene data show CDR1 as MNHEY and CDR2 as SMNVEV (reference sequence). The CDR3 loop spans 13 amino acids. The DNA for the CDR3 is TGTGCCAGCAGTTTAACGGGCCCCCAGACCCAGTACTTC. Amino acids: CASSLTGPQTQYF.

The chain joins TRBV4-2 to TRBJ2-7, with TRBD1 matching 10 bases. CDR1 and CDR2 from the germline V gene are LGHNA and YNFKEQ. The CDR3 is 14 residues long. V lost 4 bases, J lost 4 bases, and 4 bases stayed unmatched. CDR3 DNA: TGTGCCAGCAGCCCCGGGGGACAGGGGTACGAGCAGTACTTC. Protein product: CASSPGGQGYEQYF.

The chain is built from TRBV30 and TRBJ2-5, with D possibly called TRBD1 or TRBD2 (5 bases each). The V gene's germline CDR1 is GTSNPN and CDR2 SVGIG (reference sequence). The CDR3 loop spans 12 amino acids. V lost 8 bases and J 4 bases, leaving 14 bases between the germline ends. CDR3 coding DNA: TGTGCCCTGGGACCCTCGGGAGAGACCCAGTACTTC. Translated, it gives CALGPSGETQYF.

The chain combines TRBV6-6 with TRBJ1-3; 7 positions match TRBD2. TRBJ2-2 matches the DNA end more closely, so the J call is doubtful. Germline CDR1 is MNHNY and CDR2 is SVGAGI (reference sequence). This CDR3 spans 14 amino acids. The CDR3 sequence: CASSFPTSPGELFF. The DNA of the CDR3 is TGTGCCAGCAGTTTTCCGACTAGCCCCGGGGAGCTGTTTTTT.

The chain combines TRBV5-4 with TRBJ2-3; no reliable D call. This CDR3 comprises 12 residues. Trimming removed 2 bases from V and 6 bases from J, with 7 bases in between. The V gene's germline CDR1 is SGHNT and CDR2 YYREEE (reference sequence). The CDR3 is CASSFAEDTQYF. The CDR3 DNA follows: TGTGCCAGCAGCTTTGCCGAGGATACGCAGTATTTT.

This chain connects TRBV11-3 to TRBJ1-2; 8 nucleotides match TRBD1. Germline trimming cut 4 bases from V and 4 bases from J; bases unmatched to any gene: 11. Germline loops: CDR1 SGHNT, CDR2 YENEEA. This CDR3 contains 16 residues. The CDR3 bases are TGTGCCAGCAGCTCCAAATCCCAGGGGGCGGTCTATGGCTACACCTTC. Translation: CASSSKSQGAVYGYTF.

The chain carries TRBV11-2 and TRBJ2-1, with TRBD2 matching 12 bases. Germline CDR1 and CDR2: SGHAT and FQNNGV. CDR3 length equals 15 residues. Trimming at V came to 5 bases and at J to 5 bases, leaving 4 bases not matched to a gene. The CDR3 here is CASSPGLAGNNEQFF. The CDR3 nucleotides read TGTGCCAGCAGCCCAGGACTAGCGGGGAACAATGAGCAGTTCTTC.